One and the same sample provided the 19 T cell receptor beta chains below, sequenced in a study of CD8+ T cells in alopecia areata. Extraction of RNA preceded its reverse transcription into cDNA, which served as the sequencing template. Only in-frame clones appear in the TCRdb table, and some are missing; sequencing was by immunoSEQ multiplex PCR. The sample includes about 82,000 clones, about 53% of them seen just once. Material: NKG2D-high CD8+ T cells sorted from blood. These receptors were collected from a human donor with alopecia areata.

Concerning this clone itself: Other DNA sequences in this specimen translate into the identical CDR3. V gene TRBV27 combines with J gene TRBJ2-1, with D possibly called TRBD1 or TRBD2 (5 bases each). Germline assignment: CDR1 MNHEY and CDR2 SMNVEV (reference sequence). The CDR3 has 14 residues. Trimming removed 5 bases from V and 5 bases from J, with 13 bases in between. CDR3 nucleotide sequence: TGTGCCAGCAGTCGGGGACCTGGGGACAATGAGCAGTTCTTC. Translation gives CASSRGPGDNEQFF.

The chain is built from TRBV27 and TRBJ2-3, with TRBD2 as a possible D gene (6 bases). Trimming removed 6 bases from V and 0 bases from J, with 16 bases in between. The CDR3 runs to 16 residues. CDR1 and CDR2 from the germline V gene are MNHEY and SMNVEV (reference sequence). For the CDR3, the DNA is TGTGCCAGCAGGGAACGTAGCGGAGCTAGCACAGATACGCAGTATTTT. It yields the protein CASRERSGASTDTQYF.

V gene TRBV28 combines with J gene TRBJ2-7, with D perhaps matching TRBD1 (6 bases). V lost 2 bases, J lost 1 base, and 12 bases lay in between. The CDR3 loop spans 15 amino acids. Looked up from germline, CDR1 is MDHEN and CDR2 is SYDVKM. CDR3 residues: CASSLLAGASYEQYF. In nucleotides, the CDR3 is TGTGCCAGCAGTTTACTGGCAGGGGCGTCCTACGAGCAGTACTTC.

The rearrangement joins TRBV23-1 to TRBJ2-5, with D maybe TRBD2 (5 bases). TRBV23-1 belongs to the ORF category, with a function that is uncertain. The CDR3 is 12 amino acids. Trimming cost V 3 bases and J 5 bases, with 7 bases left between them. CDR3 in amino acids: CASSHRGETQYF. The CDR3 DNA sequence: TGCGCCAGCAGTCACCGCGGGGAGACCCAGTACTTC.

This clone turned up a few times. The chain carries TRBV13 and TRBJ2-3, with 15 bases aligning to TRBD2. Germline V gene lookup returns CDR1 PRHDT and CDR2 FYEKMQ (reference sequence). After removal of 5 bases from V and 3 bases from J, the junction contained 3 bases not matched to a gene. The CDR3 loop spans 16 amino acids. The CDR3 loop reads CASSLGTSGRTDTQYF. The CDR3 DNA sequence: TGTGCCAGCAGCCTTGGGACTAGCGGGAGGACAGATACGCAGTATTTT.

This clone was seen a handful of times. This chain connects TRBV10-3 to TRBJ2-1; D gene unclear. From germline, CDR1 is ENHRY and CDR2 SYGVKD. The V gene lost 9 bases and the J gene lost 3 bases, with 12 bases spanning the gap. The CDR3 is 13 residues long. Written as DNA, the CDR3 is TGTGCCATTCTCCAGCCTCTCTACAATGAGCAGTTCTTC. It yields the protein CAILQPLYNEQFF.

V usage is TRBV29-1 and J usage is TRBJ2-5, with 8 nucleotides matching TRBD1. Germline V gene data show CDR1 as SQVTM and CDR2 as ANQGSEA. V lost 3 bases, J lost 7 bases, and 13 bases stayed unmatched. CDR3 length: 15 amino acids. The CDR3 loop is CSVEGWAGGAGTQYF. The DNA of the CDR3 is TGCAGCGTTGAGGGGTGGGCAGGGGGCGCCGGGACCCAGTACTTC.

V is TRBV27 and J is TRBJ2-7, with D tentatively TRBD1 (5 bases). Trimming left V 3 bases short and J 3 bases short, with 12 bases between. CDR1 is MNHEY, CDR2 SMNVEV, per germline (reference sequence). The CDR3 is 14 residues long. CDR3 amino acids: CASSFQGSLYEQYF. The DNA of the CDR3 is TGTGCCAGCAGTTTCCAGGGCAGCCTCTACGAGCAGTACTTC.

This clone showed up just a few times. The rearrangement links TRBV11-2 to TRBJ1-2; 9 bases are a match to TRBD1. The germline V gene has CDR1 SGHAT and CDR2 FQNNGV. Germline trimming cut 4 bases from V and 6 bases from J; bases unmatched to any gene: 3. The CDR3 spans 13 residues. For the CDR3, the DNA is TGTGCCAGCAGCTCGGGACAGGGAGATGGCTACACCTTC. Its protein product is CASSSGQGDGYTF.

The V call is TRBV29-1, the J call TRBJ1-2, with 9 nucleotides matching TRBD1. Germline loops: CDR1 SQVTM, CDR2 ANQGSEA. V gave up 5 bases and J gave up 1 base; unmatched junction bases: 5. This CDR3 region has 14 residues. The CDR3 reads CSVTTGGSNYGYTF. DNA of the CDR3: TGCAGCGTTACAACAGGGGGCAGTAACTATGGCTACACCTTC.

The chain joins TRBV27 to TRBJ2-7; D is perhaps TRBD1 (6 bases). Germline-derived CDR1 and CDR2 are MNHEY and SMNVEV (reference sequence). Trimming left V 6 bases short and J 5 bases short, with 17 bases between. This CDR3 has 14 amino acids. The CDR3 DNA reads TGTGCCAGCAGCTGGGGGCAGGGTGGGGACGAGCAGTACTTC. Amino acid sequence: CASSWGQGGDEQYF.

This chain's CDR3 is CASSGQGAAGANVLTF. The CDR3 DNA reads TGTGCCAGCAGTGGACAGGGGGCTGCTGGGGCCAACGTCCTGACTTTC. The rearrangement uses TRBV28 and TRBJ2-6; 11 bases are a match to TRBD1. The CDR3 contains 16 residues. The germline CDR1 and CDR2 sequences are MDHEN and SYDVKM. J was trimmed by 2 bases and V by 5 bases; bases with no gene match: 2. The variable domain in full, completed from reference TRBV28 and TRBJ2-6, reads DVKVTQSSRYLVKRTGEKVFLECVQDMDHENMFWYRQDPGLGLRLIYFSYDVKMKEKGDIPEGYSVSREKKERFSLILESASTNQTSMYLCASSGQGAAGANVLTFGAGSRLTVL.

The chain uses TRBV4-2 and TRBJ2-5, with a possible D match to TRBD1 (7 bases). Germline V CDR1 and CDR2: LGHNA, YNFKEQ. The CDR3 is 17 residues long. The ends were cut back, 0 bases at V and 5 bases at J, with 19 bases in the middle. For the CDR3, the DNA is TGTGCCAGCAGCCAAGAACACGGAGGGGGCCAGGCGGAGACCCAGTACTTC. It specifies CASSQEHGGGQAETQYF.

The sample holds a few counts of this clone. The chain uses TRBV27 and TRBJ2-1, with 9 bases matching TRBD2. V dropped 5 bases and J dropped 0; count of bases not matched to a gene: 5. The CDR3 is 16 amino acids. The germline V gene encodes CDR1 MNHEY and CDR2 SMNVEV (reference sequence). The CDR3 DNA sequence: TGTGCCAGCAGTCCCGGGACTAGCATCTCCTACAATGAGCAGTTCTTC. Its protein is CASSPGTSISYNEQFF.

This clone was seen a few times. The rearrangement links TRBV29-1 to TRBJ2-7, with TRBD1 matching 8 bases. The ends lost 5 bases at V and 2 bases at J; junction bases unmatched: 5. The CDR3 loop spans 13 amino acids. The V gene's germline CDR1 is SQVTM and CDR2 ANQGSEA. DNA of the CDR3: TGCAGCGTTACCGGGACAGGCGCCTACGAGCAGTACTTC. Translated: CSVTGTGAYEQYF.

The chain employs TRBV27 and TRBJ2-7; 7 nucleotides agree with TRBD1. Germline CDR1 MNHEY, CDR2 SMNVEV (reference sequence). Germline trimming cut 8 bases from V and 5 bases from J; bases unmatched to any gene: 6. The CDR3 consists of 12 residues. The CDR3: CASRDRVNEQYF. For the CDR3, the DNA is TGTGCCAGCCGGGACAGAGTGAACGAGCAGTACTTC.

This rearrangement joins TRBV29-1 to TRBJ2-3; no definite D call. CDR3 length: 12 amino acids. V was trimmed by 7 bases and J by 4 bases, leaving 12 bases between them. Germline-derived CDR1 and CDR2 are SQVTM and ANQGSEA. CDR3: CSGSLTADTQYF. The CDR3, as DNA: TGCAGCGGGTCGTTAACGGCAGATACGCAGTATTTT.

The sample holds one count of this clone. The chain couples TRBV5-1 to TRBJ2-5; D is ambiguous. In germline, CDR1 is SGHRS, CDR2 YFSETQ. The CDR3 length is 13 residues. The V gene lost 3 bases and the J gene lost 3 bases, with 9 bases spanning the gap. The CDR3 is CASSSTVEETQYF. The DNA of the CDR3 is TGCGCCAGCAGCTCCACAGTTGAAGAGACCCAGTACTTC. The full variable domain, in which reference TRBV5-1 and TRBJ2-5 provide the parts outside the CDR3, is KAGVTQTPRYLIKTRGQQVTLSCSPISGHRSVSWYQQTPGQGLQFLFEYFSETQRNKGNFPGRFSGRQFSNSRSEMNVSTLELGDSALYLCASSSTVEETQYFGPGTRLLVL.

The chain joins TRBV4-1 to TRBJ1-3, with D hard to call. Trimming stripped 1 base from V and 4 bases from J, with 5 bases between. This CDR3 has 13 amino acids. The V gene's germline CDR1 is MGHRA and CDR2 YSYEKL. In DNA, the CDR3 is TGCGCCAGCAGCCAAGGTCCGGGAAACACCATATATTTT. Amino acids: CASSQGPGNTIYF.